A single sample is the source of the 6 T cell receptor beta chains below, sequenced in a study of cytomegalovirus exposure and HLA in healthy donors. Use of 60 Vbeta and 13 Jbeta primers characterized the PCR. Some clones are missing from TCRdb's copy, which holds only in-frame ones; the method was immunoSEQ multiplex PCR. The table has about 180,000 clones, 70% to 85% seen once. The specimen sequenced was PBMCs. All receptors come from a man younger than 30 in good health and CMV-seronegative.

The chain employs TRBV6-6 and TRBJ1-1; D ambiguous. Trimming cost V 6 bases and J 1 base, with 9 bases left between them. Germline V gives CDR1 MNHNY, CDR2 SVGAGI (reference sequence). This CDR3 contains 13 residues. CDR3 sequence (DNA): TGTGCCAGCAGCCCCGAGTGGAACACTGAAGCTTTCTTT. It encodes CASSPEWNTEAFF.

This chain joins TRBV6-5 and TRBJ2-7, with a possible D match to TRBD2 (6 bases). Trimming left V 7 bases short and J 2 bases short, with 9 bases between. The CDR3 extends over 12 amino acids. Germline CDR1 is MNHEY and CDR2 is SVGAGI. This chain's CDR3 is CASKEGTYEQYF. The CDR3 nucleotides read TGTGCCAGCAAGGAGGGAACCTACGAGCAGTACTTC.

The chain couples TRBV7-2 to TRBJ2-7; the D gene is possibly TRBD2 (6 bases). CDR1 is SGHTA and CDR2 is FQGNSA in the germline V gene. This CDR3 is built from 13 residues. Trimming left V 6 bases short and J 0 bases short, with 9 bases between. The CDR3 is CASRGRSSYEQYF. Written as DNA, the CDR3 is TGTGCCAGCAGGGGGAGGAGCTCCTACGAGCAGTACTTC.

The chain uses TRBV4-2 and TRBJ1-2; 7 positions match TRBD1. Germline trimming cut 4 bases from V and 3 bases from J; bases unmatched to any gene: 14. The CDR3 length is 17 residues. Germline CDR1 reads LGHNA; CDR2 reads YNFKEQ. The CDR3 reads CASSPTTGGGVDYGYTF. The DNA for the CDR3 is TGTGCCAGCAGCCCCACAACTGGAGGGGGCGTAGACTATGGCTACACCTTC.

The sample holds a few counts of this clone. This chain links TRBV27 with TRBJ2-5, with 7 bases lining up with TRBD2. The germline CDR1 and CDR2 sequences are MNHEY and SMNVEV (reference sequence). The CDR3 is made up of 14 amino acids. V lost 2 bases to trimming and J lost 4 bases; unmatched junction nucleotides: 4. Here the CDR3 DNA reads TGTGCCAGCAGTTTAAGTTTAGCGGGAGAGACCCAGTACTTC. Protein product: CASSLSLAGETQYF.

V gene TRBV18 combines with J gene TRBJ1-1, with D unclear. V gave up 0 bases and J gave up 0 bases, with 5 bases separating them. CDR1 is KGHSH and CDR2 is LQKENI in the germline V gene. CDR3 size: 14 residues. CDR3 DNA: TGTGCCAGCTCACCACCCTCGGTGAACACTGAAGCTTTCTTT. This sequence encodes CASSPPSVNTEAFF.